The source of this TCR beta chain is a study of PD-1 blockade in classical Hodgkin lymphoma. After removal of 1 base from V and 3 bases from J, the junction contained 2 bases not matched to a gene. The CDR3 runs to 14 residues. Germline V gene lookup returns CDR1 SGHTA and CDR2 FQGNSA. Produced via immunoSEQ multiplex PCR; TCRdb's table is partial and in-frame only. The data contain about 23,000 clones, around 83% of them seen just once; the ten biggest clones take up under 2%. A remark on this clone: Its antigen is unidentified.

In every patient, relapse followed autologous stem cell transplantation, while exposure to brentuximab vedotin differed. Magnetic negative selection purified CD4+ T cells from thawed PBMCs. Whole-study findings and limits: Some patients started nivolumab under 1 year after ASCT, and they were excluded. Diversity similar to that of newly diagnosed patients was seen at baseline in complete responders.

This specimen was CD4+ T cells from blood, taken at baseline. This sequence originates from a human donor with classical Hodgkin lymphoma. J is TRBJ2-5 and V is TRBV7-2; TRBD1 aligns across 7 bases. CDR3 protein: CASSLGDRKETQYF. CDR3 sequence (DNA): TGTGCCAGCAGCTTAGGGGACAGAAAAGAGACCCAGTACTTC.